This T cell receptor (beta chain) was documented in a study of PD-1 blockade in classical Hodgkin lymphoma. Points from the study as a whole: Patients who initiated nivolumab within 1 year of ASCT were excluded. As was reported, newly diagnosed patients showed lower baseline TCR diversity than healthy donors did.

Concerning this clone: Its target is not known.

Repertoires were generated with immunoSEQ multiplex PCR, while TCRdb's copy carries only in-frame clones and drops some. The sample includes roughly 140,000 clones, 78% of them seen just once. All patients relapsed after autologous stem cell transplantation, and brentuximab vedotin exposure varied. The CDR3 extends over 16 amino acids. Germline values: CDR1 KGHSH, CDR2 LQKENI. V was pared by 5 bases and J by 0 bases, with 13 bases between. The sample was peripheral blood mononuclear cells (PBMCs), taken before the second cycle of nivolumab. This sequence was found in a human donor with classical Hodgkin lymphoma. The rearrangement links TRBV18 to TRBJ2-2; a weak D match, TRBD2 (5 bases). The CDR3 protein is CASSSQPGSNTGELFF. Here the CDR3 DNA reads TGTGCCAGCTCATCACAACCGGGATCGAACACCGGGGAGCTGTTTTTT.